Listed below are T cell receptor beta chains from one sample, sequenced in a study of vaccination effects on CD4 cells after COVID-19. Assay: immunoSEQ multiplex PCR; the TCRdb copy retains only in-frame clones and omits some. Counted here are tens of thousands of clones, around 74% occurring once; the ten biggest clones make up around 7%. For these TCRs, the target antigens are not known. The sequencing used CD4+ T cells from PBMCs cultured without peptide, collected after COVID-19 vaccination. Every receptor here comes from a human donor who had a prior SARS-CoV-2 infection. Both conserved end residues are part of each CDR3. Fields, in order: D gene, V gene, clone size, J gene, CDR3 protein, CDR3 DNA. D genes are given only for firm matches. A clone size is listed for some rows: how often the clone was seen (once, few, many), or a class if it is expanded.

D gene: TRBD1
V gene: TRBV6-5
clone size: NA
J gene: TRBJ2-7
CDR3 protein: CASSYSPQGASYEQYF
CDR3 DNA: TGTGCCAGCAGTTACTCCCCACAGGGGGCCTCCTACGAGCAGTACTTC

D gene: NA
V gene: TRBV6-4
clone size: NA
J gene: TRBJ1-2
CDR3 protein: CASSAGPTNYGYTF
CDR3 DNA: TGTGCCAGCAGTGCAGGTCCGACTAACTATGGCTACACCTTC

D gene: TRBD2
V gene: TRBV3-1/TRBV3-2
clone size: once
J gene: TRBJ2-3
CDR3 protein: CASSERGSTDTQYF
CDR3 DNA: TGTGCCAGCAGCGAGCGGGGCTCCACAGATACGCAGTATTTT

D gene: NA
V gene: TRBV5-1
clone size: NA
J gene: TRBJ1-4
CDR3 protein: CASSLDSRNEKLFF
CDR3 DNA: TGCGCCAGCAGCTTGGACAGCCGGAATGAAAAACTGTTTTTT

D gene: NA
V gene: TRBV11-2
clone size: NA
J gene: TRBJ1-3
CDR3 protein: CASRQVGGRGNTIYF
CDR3 DNA: TGTGCCAGCAGGCAAGTGGGGGGCCGTGGAAACACCATATATTTT

D gene: NA
V gene: TRBV7-2
clone size: once
J gene: TRBJ1-4
CDR3 protein: CASGRAINEKLFF
CDR3 DNA: TGTGCCAGCGGAAGGGCCATTAATGAAAAACTGTTTTTT

D gene: NA
V gene: TRBV21-1
clone size: NA
J gene: TRBJ1-6
CDR3 protein: CASSIYSSYNSPLHF
CDR3 DNA: TGTGCCAGCAGCATTTACAGCTCCTATAATTCACCCCTCCACTTT

D gene: NA
V gene: TRBV5-4
clone size: NA
J gene: TRBJ1-2
CDR3 protein: CASSLGQGTYGYTF
CDR3 DNA: TGTGCCAGCAGCTTGGGTCAGGGGACCTATGGCTACACCTTC

D gene: NA
V gene: TRBV6-2/TRBV6-3
clone size: NA
J gene: TRBJ1-5
CDR3 protein: CASSYILGNQPQHF
CDR3 DNA: TGTGCCAGCAGTTATATCTTGGGAAATCAGCCCCAGCATTTT

D gene: NA
V gene: TRBV30
clone size: NA
J gene: TRBJ1-5
CDR3 protein: CAWSVEGSQPQHF
CDR3 DNA: TGTGCCTGGAGTGTAGAGGGGAGTCAGCCCCAGCATTTT

D gene: NA
V gene: TRBV30
clone size: NA
J gene: TRBJ2-2
CDR3 protein: CAWSDLLAQANTGELFF
CDR3 DNA: TGTGCCTGGAGTGATTTACTAGCACAAGCGAACACCGGGGAGCTGTTTTTT

D gene: NA
V gene: TRBV18
clone size: NA
J gene: TRBJ2-1
CDR3 protein: CASSQTPGEQFF
CDR3 DNA: TGTGCCAGCTCACAGACCCCAGGTGAGCAGTTCTTC

D gene: NA
V gene: TRBV7-3
clone size: few
J gene: TRBJ1-6
CDR3 protein: CASSLTDGDSPLHF
CDR3 DNA: TGTGCCAGCAGCTTAACGGACGGGGATTCACCCCTCCACTTT

D gene: NA
V gene: TRBV5-4
clone size: NA
J gene: TRBJ2-1
CDR3 protein: CASSNRAHGIEQFF
CDR3 DNA: TGTGCCAGCAGCAACAGGGCGCATGGTATTGAGCAGTTCTTC

D gene: NA
V gene: TRBV13
clone size: NA
J gene: TRBJ2-7
CDR3 protein: CASSQGGDLAYEQYF
CDR3 DNA: TGTGCCAGCAGCCAGGGGGGGGACCTGGCCTACGAGCAGTACTTC

D gene: TRBD2
V gene: TRBV7-2
clone size: NA
J gene: TRBJ2-2
CDR3 protein: CASTWTSWNTGELFF
CDR3 DNA: TGTGCCAGCACTTGGACTAGCTGGAACACCGGGGAGCTGTTTTTT

D gene: NA
V gene: TRBV12-5
clone size: NA
J gene: TRBJ1-2
CDR3 protein: CASGRQDHYGYTF
CDR3 DNA: TGTGCTAGTGGTCGACAGGATCACTATGGCTACACCTTC

D gene: NA
V gene: TRBV7-2
clone size: NA
J gene: TRBJ1-5
CDR3 protein: CASSLGLEPQHF
CDR3 DNA: TGTGCCAGCAGCTTAGGTTTGGAGCCCCAGCATTTT

D gene: NA
V gene: TRBV7-9
clone size: NA
J gene: TRBJ2-7
CDR3 protein: CASSFMGGAGDLYEQYF
CDR3 DNA: TGTGCCAGCAGCTTTATGGGGGGGGCAGGCGATCTCTACGAGCAGTACTTC

D gene: TRBD2
V gene: TRBV5-1
clone size: few
J gene: TRBJ2-1
CDR3 protein: CASRTTSGTSNEQFF
CDR3 DNA: TGCGCCAGCAGGACCACTAGCGGGACAAGCAATGAGCAGTTCTTC

D gene: TRBD2
V gene: TRBV24-1
clone size: NA
J gene: TRBJ2-3
CDR3 protein: CATSDLGSSGGISTDTQYF
CDR3 DNA: TGTGCCACCAGTGATCTGGGTTCAAGCGGGGGGATTAGCACAGATACGCAGTATTTT

D gene: NA
V gene: TRBV19
clone size: once
J gene: TRBJ2-5
CDR3 protein: CASSIGREWGETQYF
CDR3 DNA: TGTGCCAGTAGTATCGGGCGAGAATGGGGCGAGACCCAGTACTTC

D gene: TRBD2
V gene: TRBV10-2
clone size: NA
J gene: TRBJ2-5
CDR3 protein: CASSEPLVPGLAGEAQETQYF
CDR3 DNA: TGCGCCAGCAGTGAGCCCCTTGTGCCAGGACTAGCGGGGGAGGCCCAAGAGACCCAGTACTTC

D gene: NA
V gene: TRBV15
clone size: NA
J gene: TRBJ1-2
CDR3 protein: CATSRSRGVDEGGYTF
CDR3 DNA: TGTGCCACCAGCAGGAGCAGGGGTGTAGACGAGGGTGGCTACACCTTC

D gene: TRBD2
V gene: TRBV2
clone size: NA
J gene: TRBJ2-1
CDR3 protein: CASSVQRGGTEQFF
CDR3 DNA: TGTGCCAGCAGTGTACAGCGGGGGGGCACTGAGCAGTTCTTC

D gene: TRBD1
V gene: TRBV19
clone size: NA
J gene: TRBJ2-6
CDR3 protein: CASSINRQGLAPGANVLTF
CDR3 DNA: TGTGCCAGTAGTATAAATCGACAGGGCTTGGCTCCTGGGGCCAACGTCCTGACTTTC

D gene: NA
V gene: TRBV11-2
clone size: NA
J gene: TRBJ2-4
CDR3 protein: CASSTGHPNIQYF
CDR3 DNA: TGTGCCAGCAGCACGGGACACCCAAACATTCAGTACTTC

D gene: NA
V gene: TRBV28
clone size: once
J gene: TRBJ1-1
CDR3 protein: CASSPIARGAFF
CDR3 DNA: TGTGCCAGCAGTCCTATTGCTCGGGGAGCTTTCTTT

D gene: NA
V gene: TRBV7-9
clone size: NA
J gene: TRBJ1-6
CDR3 protein: CASSHKLPGTYNSPLHF
CDR3 DNA: TGTGCCAGCAGCCACAAACTCCCAGGGACCTATAATTCACCCCTCCACTTT

D gene: NA
V gene: TRBV12-3/TRBV12-4
clone size: NA
J gene: TRBJ2-3
CDR3 protein: CASSLVRWDTQYF
CDR3 DNA: TGTGCCAGCAGTTTAGTAAGGTGGGATACGCAGTATTTT

D gene: TRBD2
V gene: TRBV7-2
clone size: NA
J gene: TRBJ2-7
CDR3 protein: CASSRNSGGVSYEQYF
CDR3 DNA: TGTGCCAGCAGCAGAAATAGCGGGGGGGTCTCCTACGAGCAGTACTTC

D gene: TRBD2
V gene: TRBV15
clone size: NA
J gene: TRBJ2-1
CDR3 protein: CATSRDTSGTVDEQFF
CDR3 DNA: TGTGCCACCAGCAGAGATACTAGCGGGACTGTAGATGAGCAGTTCTTC

D gene: TRBD1
V gene: TRBV24-1
clone size: NA
J gene: TRBJ2-1
CDR3 protein: CATTSTGAGQGFEQFF
CDR3 DNA: TGTGCCACCACAAGTACCGGAGCGGGACAGGGGTTTGAGCAGTTCTTC

D gene: NA
V gene: TRBV7-2
clone size: NA
J gene: TRBJ1-6
CDR3 protein: CASSLIFSPLHF
CDR3 DNA: TGTGCCAGCAGCTTAATCTTTTCACCCCTCCACTTT

D gene: NA
V gene: TRBV6-6
clone size: NA
J gene: TRBJ2-1
CDR3 protein: CASSHGTLKYNEQFF
CDR3 DNA: TGTGCCAGCAGCCACGGGACACTTAAATACAATGAGCAGTTCTTC

D gene: NA
V gene: TRBV7-8
clone size: few
J gene: TRBJ1-2
CDR3 protein: CASSLVLRGGYGYTF
CDR3 DNA: TGTGCCAGCAGCTTAGTTCTCCGGGGAGGTTATGGCTACACCTTC

D gene: TRBD1
V gene: TRBV24-1
clone size: NA
J gene: TRBJ2-7
CDR3 protein: CATSDPRGYEQYF
CDR3 DNA: TGTGCCACCAGTGATCCCAGGGGGTACGAGCAGTACTTC

D gene: NA
V gene: TRBV9
clone size: NA
J gene: TRBJ2-2
CDR3 protein: CASSTKIESVTGELFF
CDR3 DNA: TGTGCCAGCAGCACTAAAATCGAATCCGTCACCGGGGAGCTGTTTTTT

D gene: NA
V gene: TRBV11-3
clone size: once
J gene: TRBJ2-1
CDR3 protein: CASSPPDRGNEQFF
CDR3 DNA: TGTGCCAGCAGCCCCCCTGATAGGGGCAATGAGCAGTTCTTC

D gene: NA
V gene: TRBV2
clone size: few
J gene: TRBJ1-6
CDR3 protein: CASSETGASSPLHF
CDR3 DNA: TGTGCCAGCAGTGAGACAGGAGCTTCTTCACCCCTCCACTTT

D gene: NA
V gene: TRBV9
clone size: NA
J gene: TRBJ2-1
CDR3 protein: CASSLWGEDTYNEQFF
CDR3 DNA: TGTGCCAGCAGCCTGTGGGGGGAAGATACGTACAATGAGCAGTTCTTC

D gene: NA
V gene: TRBV2
clone size: NA
J gene: TRBJ2-1
CDR3 protein: CASSVFYRYNEQFF
CDR3 DNA: TGTGCCAGCAGTGTGTTTTACCGATACAATGAGCAGTTCTTC

D gene: NA
V gene: TRBV5-1
clone size: NA
J gene: TRBJ1-1
CDR3 protein: CASSWGSGVEAFF
CDR3 DNA: TGCGCCAGCAGCTGGGGGTCGGGGGTAGAAGCTTTCTTT

D gene: NA
V gene: TRBV5-1
clone size: NA
J gene: TRBJ1-1
CDR3 protein: CASVLAPGAPEAFF
CDR3 DNA: TGCGCCAGCGTATTAGCGCCAGGGGCCCCTGAAGCTTTCTTT

D gene: NA
V gene: TRBV4-2
clone size: NA
J gene: TRBJ2-3
CDR3 protein: CASSPSLAREDTQYF
CDR3 DNA: TGTGCCAGCAGCCCCTCCCTAGCGAGAGAAGATACGCAGTATTTT

D gene: NA
V gene: TRBV5-1
clone size: NA
J gene: TRBJ2-6
CDR3 protein: CASSATDSGANVLTF
CDR3 DNA: TGCGCCAGCAGCGCGACAGACTCTGGGGCCAACGTCCTGACTTTC

D gene: NA
V gene: TRBV9
clone size: once
J gene: TRBJ2-3
CDR3 protein: CASSVEGGALYTDTQYF
CDR3 DNA: TGTGCCAGCAGCGTAGAAGGGGGGGCACTTTATACAGATACGCAGTATTTT

D gene: NA
V gene: TRBV27
clone size: few
J gene: TRBJ1-4
CDR3 protein: CASSLIPNEKLFF
CDR3 DNA: TGTGCCAGCAGTCTGATCCCTAATGAAAAACTGTTTTTT

D gene: TRBD1
V gene: TRBV18
clone size: NA
J gene: TRBJ2-5
CDR3 protein: CASSPSTGTGGYETQYF
CDR3 DNA: TGTGCCAGCTCACCAAGCACCGGGACAGGGGGATATGAGACCCAGTACTTC